Presented here are 18 T cell receptor beta chains from one specimen sequenced in a study of PD-L1 blockade in urothelial cancer. The time point here: pretreatment peripheral blood. Profiled with immunoSEQ multiplex PCR; TCRdb holds only in-frame clones, not every one. The sample comprises 100,000 to 150,000 clones, approximately 84% of which are singletons, and 3% to 4% rests with the top ten. The source was PBMCs, collected around atezolizumab (anti-PD-L1) treatment. These receptors were collected from a man aged 50 or older with urothelial cancer.

V is TRBV6-5 and J is TRBJ2-2, with TRBD2 identical over 10 bases. The length of the CDR3 is 16 residues. Germline V gene lookup returns CDR1 MNHEY and CDR2 SVGAGI. Trimming cost V 2 bases and J 6 bases; bases outside gene matches: 6. Here the CDR3 DNA reads TGTGCCAGCAGTTACGGGCTAGCGGGAGAATCCGGGGAGCTGTTTTTT. It specifies CASSYGLAGESGELFF.

The V gene is TRBV28, the J gene TRBJ1-2; 11 nucleotides match TRBD1. Germline CDR1 and CDR2: MDHEN and SYDVKM. Trimming removed 5 bases from V and 0 bases from J; junction bases left unmatched: 8. The CDR3 extends over 17 amino acids. CDR3 sequence (DNA): TGTGCCAGCAGTCTTGGACAGGGGGCTTCAGCTAACTATGGCTACACCTTC. Residues: CASSLGQGASANYGYTF.

This clone appeared once. This rearrangement joins TRBV6-1 to TRBJ2-7, with a tentative D call TRBD1 (5 bases). V lost 2 bases to trimming and J lost 1 base, with 12 bases between them. The CDR3 has 15 amino acids. CDR1 and CDR2 from the germline V gene are MNHNS and SASEGT. CDR3 coding DNA: TGTGCCAGCAGTGAAAACGCAGGGTTTTCCTACGAGCAGTACTTC. It codes for CASSENAGFSYEQYF.

The chain links TRBV9 to TRBJ2-7; D gene unclear. Per the germline V gene, CDR1 is SGDLS and CDR2 is YYNGEE. The V end lost 3 bases, the J end lost 0 bases, and 10 bases lay between the germline ends. The CDR3 consists of 14 residues. The CDR3 loop is CASSATYYSYEQYF. The CDR3 DNA sequence: TGTGCCAGCAGCGCGACTTACTACTCCTACGAGCAGTACTTC.

The chain links TRBV19 to TRBJ1-6; 8 nucleotides match TRBD1. V trimming: 5 bases; J trimming: 7 bases; junction bases outside the gene matches: 4. The CDR3 sequence is 14 residues long. Germline CDR1 LNHDA, CDR2 SQIVND (reference sequence). The CDR3 DNA sequence: TGTGCCAGTAGTTGGGACAGGCTGAATTCACCCCTCCACTTT. Residues: CASSWDRLNSPLHF. Full variable domain (rest looked up from reference TRBV19 and TRBJ1-6): DGGITQSPKYLFRKEGQNVTLSCEQNLNHDAMYWYRQDPGQGLRLIYYSQIVNDFQKGDIAEGYSVSREKKESFPLTVTSAQKNPTAFYLCASSWDRLNSPLHFGNGTRLTVT.

The chain combines TRBV9 with TRBJ2-1; 13 nucleotides match TRBD2. This CDR3 is built from 17 residues. The junction had 4 bases not matched to a gene; V was cut back by 4 bases and J by 0 bases. Germline CDR1 and CDR2: SGDLS and YYNGEE. Here the CDR3 DNA reads TGTGCCAGCAGCTATGGACTAGCGGGAGTCTCCTACAATGAGCAGTTCTTC. It encodes CASSYGLAGVSYNEQFF.

The rearrangement joins TRBV5-1 to TRBJ2-7; a weak D match, TRBD1 (6 bases). CDR1 is SGHRS, CDR2 YFSETQ, per germline. V lost 4 bases and J lost 2, with 16 bases in between. This CDR3 is built from 15 residues. CDR3: CASSPGQFAPYEQYF. CDR3 nucleotide sequence: TGCGCCAGCAGCCCCGGACAGTTCGCCCCCTACGAGCAGTACTTC.

This chain joins TRBV18 and TRBJ2-1, with TRBD2 matching 8 bases. Trimming cost V 3 bases and J 6 bases; bases outside gene matches: 10. Germline V gene lookup returns CDR1 KGHSH and CDR2 LQKENI. This CDR3 is built from 16 residues. CDR3 sequence: CASSPNSGNAGNEQFF. CDR3 nucleotides: TGTGCCAGCTCACCCAATAGCGGGAACGCGGGCAATGAGCAGTTCTTC.

Only one count was recorded for this clone. The chain carries TRBV7-3 and TRBJ2-1; D is unclear. CDR3 length: 13 residues. CDR1 and CDR2 (germline): SGHTA, FQGTGA. V was shortened by 5 bases and J by 6 bases, with 11 bases between the two germline ends. CDR3 loop: CASSPIDSNEQFF. In DNA form, the CDR3 reads TGTGCCAGCAGCCCTATCGACTCCAATGAGCAGTTCTTC.

In its sample, this clone was seen once. The chain recombines TRBV28 with TRBJ1-1; 8 bases are shared with TRBD1. The CDR3 has 13 residues. In germline, CDR1 is MDHEN, CDR2 SYDVKM. J lost 6 bases, V lost 7 bases, and 7 bases had no gene match. DNA of the CDR3: TGTGCCAGCATCGCAGGGGGCTGGGCTGAAGCTTTCTTT. Residues: CASIAGGWAEAFF. Full variable domain (remainder filled in from reference TRBV28 and TRBJ1-1): DVKVTQSSRYLVKRTGEKVFLECVQDMDHENMFWYRQDPGLGLRLIYFSYDVKMKEKGDIPEGYSVSREKKERFSLILESASTNQTSMYLCASIAGGWAEAFFGQGTRLTVV.

V usage is TRBV27 and J usage is TRBJ2-5; 9 bases map to TRBD1. The V segment lost 6 bases and the J segment 4 bases; nucleotides outside the gene matches: 12. The CDR3 runs 16 residues. Germline CDR1 is MNHEY and CDR2 is SMNVEV (reference sequence). The CDR3 nucleotides are TGTGCCAGCAGCCGGGACAGGGAGACGTCCCGAGAGACCCAGTACTTC. Its translation is CASSRDRETSRETQYF.

This clone was found once. This chain joins TRBV18 and TRBJ2-7; D is uncertain. V lost 6 bases and J lost 4, with 13 bases in between. There are 13 residues in the CDR3. In germline, CDR1 is KGHSH, CDR2 LQKENI. The CDR3, as DNA: TGTGCCAGCTCCCTAGACCCACGATACGAGCAGTACTTC. Its translation: CASSLDPRYEQYF.

The CDR3 here is CASPGSGNQNEAFF. Here the CDR3 DNA reads TGTGCCAGCCCGGGATCCGGCAACCAGAATGAAGCTTTCTTT. The rearrangement links TRBV28 to TRBJ1-1; D gene uncertain. V lost 8 bases, J lost 7 bases, and 20 bases lay in between. CDR1 is MDHEN, CDR2 SYDVKM, per germline. The CDR3 extends over 14 amino acids.

The V call is TRBV7-9, the J call TRBJ2-7, with 10 positions matching TRBD2. This CDR3 contains 18 residues. The V gene end was trimmed by 2 bases and the J gene end by 6 bases; junction bases not matched to a gene: 16. Germline values: CDR1 SEHNR, CDR2 FQNEAQ (reference sequence). The chain's CDR3 is CASSLSTSGRASWFEQYF. CDR3 nucleotide sequence: TGTGCCAGCAGCTTATCAACCAGCGGGAGGGCCTCTTGGTTCGAGCAGTACTTC.

The J gene is TRBJ1-5, the V gene TRBV19, with D possibly matching TRBD1 (6 bases). Trimming took 1 base from V and 6 from J, leaving 13 bases between them. Germline assignment: CDR1 LNHDA and CDR2 SQIVND (reference sequence). This CDR3 comprises 15 residues. The CDR3 DNA follows: TGTGCCAGTAGTATAGTAGGACAGATGGGTCAGCCCCAGCATTTT. Translating gives CASSIVGQMGQPQHF.

The chain carries TRBV19 and TRBJ1-2; the D gene is possibly TRBD1 (5 bases). Germline lookup yields CDR1 LNHDA and CDR2 SQIVND (reference sequence). CDR3 length: 13 residues. The V end was cut by 7 bases, the J end by 2 bases, with 11 bases between. The CDR3 DNA is TGTGCCAGTAATCGGGGGGAGAACTATGGCTACACCTTC. Its translation is CASNRGENYGYTF. The full variable domain, rest sourced from reference TRBV19 and TRBJ1-2, is DGGITQSPKYLFRKEGQNVTLSCEQNLNHDAMYWYRQDPGQGLRLIYYSQIVNDFQKGDIAEGYSVSREKKESFPLTVTSAQKNPTAFYLCASNRGENYGYTFGSGTRLTVV.

With respect to this clone: Different DNA sequences within this sample yield the same CDR3. J is TRBJ2-7 and V is TRBV5-1; D might be TRBD2 (6 bases). V was pared by 3 bases and J by 3 bases, with 10 bases between. The germline gives CDR1 SGHRS, CDR2 YFSETQ. CDR3 size: 13 residues. CDR3 nucleotide sequence: TGCGCCAGCAGCTGGACGGGGGACTACGAGCAGTACTTC. Its protein product is CASSWTGDYEQYF.

On this clone itself: Compared with germline, one end of the junction differs, possibly owing to a read error. The chain has TRBV6-5 and TRBJ2-7; D is perhaps TRBD1 (6 bases). The CDR3 has 13 amino acids. Germline V CDR1 and CDR2: MNHEY, SVGAGI. The CDR3 is CASSDSGAYEQYF. DNA of the CDR3: TGTGCCAGCAGTGACTCAGGGGCTTACGAGCAGTACTTC.